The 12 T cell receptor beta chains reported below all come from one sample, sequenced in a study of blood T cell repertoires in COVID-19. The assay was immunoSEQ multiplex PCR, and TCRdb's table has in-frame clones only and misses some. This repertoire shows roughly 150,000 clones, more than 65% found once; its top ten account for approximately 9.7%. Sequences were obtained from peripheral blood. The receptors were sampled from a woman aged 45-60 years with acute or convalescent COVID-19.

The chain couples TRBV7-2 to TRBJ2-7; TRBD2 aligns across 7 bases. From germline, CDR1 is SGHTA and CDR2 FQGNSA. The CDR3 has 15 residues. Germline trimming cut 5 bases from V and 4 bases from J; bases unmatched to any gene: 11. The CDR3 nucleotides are TGTGCCAGCAGCCCATCGGGACTACAAGCATACGAGCAGTACTTC. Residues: CASSPSGLQAYEQYF.

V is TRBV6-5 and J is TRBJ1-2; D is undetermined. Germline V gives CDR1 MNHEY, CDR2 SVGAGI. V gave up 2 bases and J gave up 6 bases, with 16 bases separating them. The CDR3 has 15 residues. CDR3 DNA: TGTGCCAGCAGTTACACTTCATCTGGGCCGAATGGCTACACCTTC. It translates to CASSYTSSGPNGYTF.

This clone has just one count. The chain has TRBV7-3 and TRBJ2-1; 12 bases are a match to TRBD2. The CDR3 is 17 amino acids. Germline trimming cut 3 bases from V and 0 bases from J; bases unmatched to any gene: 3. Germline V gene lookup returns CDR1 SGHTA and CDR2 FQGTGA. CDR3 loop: CASSLLAGGPSYNEQFF. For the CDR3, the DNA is TGTGCCAGCAGCTTGCTAGCGGGAGGGCCCTCCTACAATGAGCAGTTCTTC.

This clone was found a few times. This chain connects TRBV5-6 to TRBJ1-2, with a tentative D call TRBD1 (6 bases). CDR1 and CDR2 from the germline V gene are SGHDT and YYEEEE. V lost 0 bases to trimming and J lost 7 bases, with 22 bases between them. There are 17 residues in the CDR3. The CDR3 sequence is CASSLESYSEAGVGYTF. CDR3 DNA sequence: TGTGCCAGCAGCTTGGAATCCTACAGTGAGGCAGGGGTTGGCTACACCTTC.

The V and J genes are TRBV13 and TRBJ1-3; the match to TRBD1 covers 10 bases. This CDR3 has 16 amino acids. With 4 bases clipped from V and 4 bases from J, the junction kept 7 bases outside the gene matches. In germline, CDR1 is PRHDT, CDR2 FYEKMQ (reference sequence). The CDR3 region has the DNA TGTGCCAGCAGCTGGGTCGACAGGGGGCGAGGAAACACCATATATTTT. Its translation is CASSWVDRGRGNTIYF.

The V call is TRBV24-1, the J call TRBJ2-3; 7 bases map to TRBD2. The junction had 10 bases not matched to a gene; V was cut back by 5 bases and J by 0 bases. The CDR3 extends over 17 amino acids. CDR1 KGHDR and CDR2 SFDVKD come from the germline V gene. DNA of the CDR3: TGTGCCACCAGTGGGGCTAGCGGTCTTTCTAGCACAGATACGCAGTATTTT. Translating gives CATSGASGLSSTDTQYF.

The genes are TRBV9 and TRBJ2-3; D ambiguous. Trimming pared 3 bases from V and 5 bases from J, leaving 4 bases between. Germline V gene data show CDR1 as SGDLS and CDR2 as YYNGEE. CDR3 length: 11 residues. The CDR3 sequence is CASSARDTQYF. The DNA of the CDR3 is TGTGCCAGCAGCGCCAGAGATACGCAGTATTTT.

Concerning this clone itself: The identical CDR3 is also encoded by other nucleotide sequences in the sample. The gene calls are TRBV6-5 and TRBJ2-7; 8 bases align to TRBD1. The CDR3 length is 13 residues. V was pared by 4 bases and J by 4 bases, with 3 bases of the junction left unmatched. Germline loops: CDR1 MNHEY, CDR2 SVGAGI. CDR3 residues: CASSSGQGYEQYF. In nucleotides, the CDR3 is TGTGCCAGCAGTTCCGGACAGGGATACGAGCAGTACTTC.

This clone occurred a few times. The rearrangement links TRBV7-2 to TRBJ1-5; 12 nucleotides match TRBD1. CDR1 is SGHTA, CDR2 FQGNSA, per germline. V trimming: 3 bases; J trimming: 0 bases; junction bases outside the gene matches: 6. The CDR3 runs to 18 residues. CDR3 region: CASSFGTGGRDSNQPQHF. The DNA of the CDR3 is TGTGCCAGCAGCTTCGGGACAGGGGGCAGGGATAGCAATCAGCCCCAGCATTTT. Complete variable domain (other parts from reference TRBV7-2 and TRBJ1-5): GAGVSQSPSNKVTEKGKDVELRCDPISGHTALYWYRQSLGQGLEFLIYFQGNSAPDKSGLPSDRFSAERTGGSVSTLTIQRTQQEDSAVYLCASSFGTGGRDSNQPQHFGDGTRLSIL.

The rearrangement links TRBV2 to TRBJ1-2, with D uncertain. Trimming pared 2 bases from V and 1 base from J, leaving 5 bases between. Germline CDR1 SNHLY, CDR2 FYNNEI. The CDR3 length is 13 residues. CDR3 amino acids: CASSESINYGYTF. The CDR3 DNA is TGTGCCAGCAGTGAATCTATTAACTATGGCTACACCTTC.

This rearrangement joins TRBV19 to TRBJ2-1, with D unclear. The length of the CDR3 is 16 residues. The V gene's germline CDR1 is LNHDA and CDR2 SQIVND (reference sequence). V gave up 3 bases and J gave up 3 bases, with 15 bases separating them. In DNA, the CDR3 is TGTGCCAGTAGTATCGCGCCCCTTATTAACTACAATGAGCAGTTCTTC. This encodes CASSIAPLINYNEQFF.

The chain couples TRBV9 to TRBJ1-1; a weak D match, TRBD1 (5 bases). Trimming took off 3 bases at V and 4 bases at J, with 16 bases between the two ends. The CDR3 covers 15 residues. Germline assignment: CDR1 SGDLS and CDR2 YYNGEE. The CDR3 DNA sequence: TGTGCCAGCAGCGCAGGACAAGCCGGTTTCACTGAAGCTTTCTTT. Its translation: CASSAGQAGFTEAFF. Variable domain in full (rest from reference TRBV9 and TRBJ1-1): DSGVTQTPKHLITATGQRVTLRCSPRSGDLSVYWYQQSLDQGLQFLIQYYNGEERAKGNILERFSAQQFPDLHSELNLSSLELGDSALYFCASSAGQAGFTEAFFGQGTRLTVV.